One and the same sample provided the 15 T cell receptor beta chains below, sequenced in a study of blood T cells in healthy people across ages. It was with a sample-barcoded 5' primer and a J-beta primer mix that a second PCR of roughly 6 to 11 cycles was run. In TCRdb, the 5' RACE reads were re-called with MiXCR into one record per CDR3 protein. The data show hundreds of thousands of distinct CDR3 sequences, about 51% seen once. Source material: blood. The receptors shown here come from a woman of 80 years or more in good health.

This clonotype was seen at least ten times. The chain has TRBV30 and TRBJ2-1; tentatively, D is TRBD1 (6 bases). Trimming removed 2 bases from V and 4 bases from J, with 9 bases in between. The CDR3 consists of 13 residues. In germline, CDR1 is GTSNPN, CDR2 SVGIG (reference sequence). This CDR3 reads CAWSRQEYNEQFF. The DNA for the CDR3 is TGTGCCTGGAGTAGACAGGAGTACAATGAGCAGTTCTTC. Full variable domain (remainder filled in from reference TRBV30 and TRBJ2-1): SQTIHQWPATLVQPVGSPLSLECTVEGTSNPNLYWYRQAAGRGLQLLFYSVGIGQISSEVPQNLSASRPQDRQFILSSKKLLLSDSGFYLCAWSRQEYNEQFFGPGTRLTVL.

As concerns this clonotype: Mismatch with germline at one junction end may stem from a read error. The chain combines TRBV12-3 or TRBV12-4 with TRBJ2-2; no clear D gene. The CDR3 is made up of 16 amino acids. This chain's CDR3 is CASSAPGSLNIGELFF. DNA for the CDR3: TGTGCCAGCAGTGCGCCCGGATCTTTGAACATCGGGGAGCTGTTTTTT.

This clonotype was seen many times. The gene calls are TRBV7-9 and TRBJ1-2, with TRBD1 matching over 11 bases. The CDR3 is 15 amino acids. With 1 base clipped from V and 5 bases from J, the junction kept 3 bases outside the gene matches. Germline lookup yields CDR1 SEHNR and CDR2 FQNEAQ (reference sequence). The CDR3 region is CASSLVGQGVYGYTF. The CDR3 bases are TGTGCCAGCAGCTTAGTGGGACAGGGGGTATATGGCTACACCTTC.

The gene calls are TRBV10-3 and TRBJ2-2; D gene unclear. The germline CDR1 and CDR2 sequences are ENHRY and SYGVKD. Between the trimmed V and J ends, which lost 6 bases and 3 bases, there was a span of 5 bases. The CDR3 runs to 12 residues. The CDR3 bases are TGTGCCATCAGCGGAGACACCGGGGAGCTGTTTTTT. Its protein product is CAISGDTGELFF.

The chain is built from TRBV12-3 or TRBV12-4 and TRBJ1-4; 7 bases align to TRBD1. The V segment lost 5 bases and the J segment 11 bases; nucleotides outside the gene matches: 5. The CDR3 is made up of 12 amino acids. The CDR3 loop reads CASSDRDGKLFF. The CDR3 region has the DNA TGTGCCAGCAGTGACAGGGATGGGAAACTGTTTTTT.

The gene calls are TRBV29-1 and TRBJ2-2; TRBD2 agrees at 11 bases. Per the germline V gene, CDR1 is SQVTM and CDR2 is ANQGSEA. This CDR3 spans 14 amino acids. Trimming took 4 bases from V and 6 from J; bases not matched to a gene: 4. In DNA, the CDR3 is TGCAGCGTTGCGACTAGCGGGATCGCCGGGGAGCTGTTTTTT. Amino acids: CSVATSGIAGELFF.

The chain's CDR3 is CSVSTRFTDTQYF. The CDR3 coding sequence is TGCAGCGTATCGACCCGCTTCACAGATACGCAGTATTTT. V and J are TRBV29-1 and TRBJ2-3; D is undetermined. Germline CDR1 and CDR2: SQVTM and ANQGSEA. CDR3 size: 13 residues. Trimming shortened V by 6 bases and J by 2 bases, and 12 bases separated the two germline ends.

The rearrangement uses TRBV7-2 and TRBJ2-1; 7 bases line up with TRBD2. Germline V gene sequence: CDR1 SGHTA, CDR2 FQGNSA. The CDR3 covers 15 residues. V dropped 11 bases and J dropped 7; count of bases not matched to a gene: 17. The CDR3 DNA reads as TGTGCCGGCATCGTGAGCGGGGCCCCCTTTAATGAGCAGTTCTTC. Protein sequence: CAGIVSGAPFNEQFF.

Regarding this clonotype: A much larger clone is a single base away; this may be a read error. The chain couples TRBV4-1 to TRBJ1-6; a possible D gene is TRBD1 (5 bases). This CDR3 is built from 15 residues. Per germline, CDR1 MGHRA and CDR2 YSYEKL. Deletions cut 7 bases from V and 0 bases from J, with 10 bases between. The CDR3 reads CASKPTASYNSPLHF. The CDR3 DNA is TGCGCCAGCAAACCGACAGCCTCCTATAATTCACCCCTCCACTTT.

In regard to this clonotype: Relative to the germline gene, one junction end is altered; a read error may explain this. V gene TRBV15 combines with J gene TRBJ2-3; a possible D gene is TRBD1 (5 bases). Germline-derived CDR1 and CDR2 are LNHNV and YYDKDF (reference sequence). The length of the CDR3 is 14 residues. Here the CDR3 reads CATSTRQGTDTQYF. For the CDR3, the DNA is TGCGCCACCAGCACTCGGCAGGGCACGGATACGCAGTATTTT.

CDR3: CAWSAGQGFAEAFF. The CDR3 DNA reads TGTGCCTGGAGTGCGGGACAGGGATTTGCTGAAGCTTTCTTT. This chain links TRBV30 with TRBJ1-1; 9 positions match TRBD1. The ends lost 1 base at V and 6 bases at J; junction bases unmatched: 6. CDR3 size: 14 residues. CDR1 and CDR2 (germline): GTSNPN, SVGIG (reference sequence).

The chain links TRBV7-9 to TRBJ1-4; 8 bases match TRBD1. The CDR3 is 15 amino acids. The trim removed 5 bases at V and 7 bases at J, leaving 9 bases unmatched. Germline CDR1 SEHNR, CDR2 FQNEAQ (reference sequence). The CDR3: CASSPRTGTGEKLFF. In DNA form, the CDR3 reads TGTGCCAGCAGCCCTCGGACAGGGACGGGTGAAAAACTGTTTTTT.

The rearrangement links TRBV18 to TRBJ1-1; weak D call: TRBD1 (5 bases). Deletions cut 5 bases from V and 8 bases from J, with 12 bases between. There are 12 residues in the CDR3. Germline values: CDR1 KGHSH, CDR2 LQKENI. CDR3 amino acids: CASSNDRIEAFF. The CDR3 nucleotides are TGTGCCAGCTCAAATGACAGAATAGAAGCTTTCTTT.

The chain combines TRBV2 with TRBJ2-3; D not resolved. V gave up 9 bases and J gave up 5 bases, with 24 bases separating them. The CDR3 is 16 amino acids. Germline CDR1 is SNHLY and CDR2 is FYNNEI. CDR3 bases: TGTGCCAGACAGCCATATCCCGGATTACACAGAGATACGCAGTATTTT. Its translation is CARQPYPGLHRDTQYF.

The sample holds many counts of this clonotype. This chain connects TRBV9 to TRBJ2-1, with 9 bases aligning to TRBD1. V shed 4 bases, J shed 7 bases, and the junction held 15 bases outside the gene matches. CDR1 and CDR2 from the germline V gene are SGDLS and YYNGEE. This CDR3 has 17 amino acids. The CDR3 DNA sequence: TGTGCCAGCAGCTTAAGACCGCCGGGACAGGGAGGGAATGAGCAGTTCTTC. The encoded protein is CASSLRPPGQGGNEQFF.